One and the same sample provided the 19 T cell receptor beta chains below, sequenced in a study of technical replicates of blood from four donors. Clones were sequenced by immunoSEQ multiplex PCR, and TCRdb holds only the in-frame ones, with some missing. The table has under 90,000 clones, 85% to 95% seen once. The sequencing input was T cells isolated from PBMCs. The source of these receptors is a human donor in good health.

This rearrangement joins TRBV4-1 to TRBJ2-7, with TRBD1 identical over 7 bases. CDR3 length: 17 residues. The J segment lost 6 bases and the V segment lost 2 bases, leaving 16 bases of the junction unmatched. Germline V gene sequence: CDR1 MGHRA, CDR2 YSYEKL. This CDR3 is CASSQPRGRIGDSEQYF. For the CDR3, the DNA is TGCGCCAGCAGCCAACCTAGGGGGCGCATAGGGGACAGCGAGCAGTACTTC.

The chain carries TRBV6-6 and TRBJ2-7, with 9 bases matching TRBD1. From germline, CDR1 is MNHNY and CDR2 SVGAGI (reference sequence). Trimming took 6 bases from V and 0 from J; bases not matched to a gene: 9. The CDR3 has 16 residues. The CDR3 protein is CASRPSGQGTSYEQYF. The CDR3 DNA is TGTGCCAGCAGACCCTCGGGACAGGGAACCTCCTACGAGCAGTACTTC.

The chain joins TRBV7-2 to TRBJ2-3, with 10 bases fitting TRBD2. CDR1 and CDR2 (germline): SGHTA, FQGNSA. J gave up 2 bases and V 2 bases, and 4 bases lay outside the gene matches. This CDR3 is built from 16 residues. DNA for the CDR3: TGTGCCAGCAGCTTACAAGCGGGGGGGCCCACAGATACGCAGTATTTT. Translated, it gives CASSLQAGGPTDTQYF.

The chain couples TRBV30 to TRBJ1-6; weak D call: TRBD1 (6 bases). Trimming took off 4 bases at V and 5 bases at J, with 6 bases between the two ends. The CDR3 has 12 amino acids. Per the germline V gene, CDR1 is GTSNPN and CDR2 is SVGIG (reference sequence). CDR3: CAWTGDNSPLHF. CDR3 DNA sequence: TGTGCCTGGACAGGGGATAATTCACCCCTCCACTTT.

The V and J genes are TRBV5-1 and TRBJ2-5, with D perhaps TRBD1 (6 bases). Germline values: CDR1 SGHRS, CDR2 YFSETQ. The ends were cut back, 6 bases at V and 1 base at J, with 19 bases in the middle. This CDR3 comprises 16 residues. CDR3 bases: TGCGCCAGCATTTCCACCCCACAGGGTCCCCAAGAGACCCAGTACTTC. It specifies CASISTPQGPQETQYF.

This chain connects TRBV29-1 to TRBJ2-3; 7 bases agree with TRBD2. The V gene end was trimmed by 7 bases and the J gene end by 2 bases; junction bases not matched to a gene: 6. This CDR3 has 13 amino acids. From germline, CDR1 is SQVTM and CDR2 ANQGSEA. For the CDR3, the DNA is TGCAGCGGCCTCCGGGACTACACAGATACGCAGTATTTT. It translates to CSGLRDYTDTQYF.

The chain recombines TRBV9 with TRBJ2-3; 10 nucleotides match TRBD2. The V and J ends lost 3 bases and 2 bases, in that order; junction bases with no gene match: 15. Germline-derived CDR1 and CDR2 are SGDLS and YYNGEE. This CDR3 has 19 residues. CDR3 bases: TGTGCCAGCAGCGGAACGCTAGCGGGAGTGTTCCTGACCACAGATACGCAGTATTTT. Translation: CASSGTLAGVFLTTDTQYF.

This rearrangement joins TRBV4-1 to TRBJ2-2; 7 positions agree with TRBD1. The CDR3 is made up of 15 amino acids. Per germline, CDR1 MGHRA and CDR2 YSYEKL. J was trimmed by 2 bases and V by 2 bases; bases with no gene match: 2. The CDR3 loop reads CASSQRQGNTGELFF. CDR3 nucleotides: TGCGCCAGCAGCCAAAGACAGGGAAACACCGGGGAGCTGTTTTTT.

This clone came up a few times. The rearrangement uses TRBV30 and TRBJ1-4; maybe TRBD1 (6 bases). This CDR3 region has 14 residues. The V end lost 3 bases, the J end lost 5 bases, and 13 bases lay between the germline ends. Germline values: CDR1 GTSNPN, CDR2 SVGIG (reference sequence). In DNA form, the CDR3 reads TGTGCCTGGAGAAGTAGGGGGGGGAATGAAAAACTGTTTTTT. Translated: CAWRSRGGNEKLFF.

This rearrangement joins TRBV19 to TRBJ2-7; TRBD1 aligns across 8 bases. Per germline, CDR1 LNHDA and CDR2 SQIVND (reference sequence). This CDR3 contains 16 residues. V was pared by 3 bases and J by 3 bases, with 10 bases of the junction left unmatched. CDR3 in DNA: TGTGCCAGTAGTATTGGCGTAGACAGGGGAGACTACGAGCAGTACTTC. This translates into CASSIGVDRGDYEQYF.

The chain has TRBV11-2 and TRBJ1-3; D is ambiguous. This CDR3 region has 17 residues. Germline V gene data show CDR1 as SGHAT and CDR2 as FQNNGV. The V gene lost 5 bases and the J gene lost 2 bases, with 19 bases spanning the gap. The chain's CDR3 is CASSHRSSGTTGNTIYF. Written as DNA, the CDR3 is TGTGCCAGCAGCCATCGTAGCTCGGGTACGACTGGAAACACCATATATTTT.

The chain couples TRBV6-1 to TRBJ1-1; no firm D call. The CDR3 spans 15 residues. The germline gives CDR1 MNHNS, CDR2 SASEGT. V was clipped by 2 bases and J by 4 bases, with 14 bases between them. This CDR3 reads CASSEYYQVGTEAFF. The CDR3 DNA reads TGTGCCAGCAGTGAATATTATCAGGTTGGCACTGAAGCTTTCTTT.

The J gene is TRBJ2-7, the V gene TRBV5-6; D remains ambiguous. The CDR3 extends over 16 amino acids. CDR1 SGHDT and CDR2 YYEEEE come from the germline V gene. V was cut by 4 bases and J by 2 bases, with 19 bases left in between. The CDR3 DNA reads TGTGCCAGCAGCGATGGCAGCGACCTATCACCCTACGAGCAGTACTTC. Amino acid sequence: CASSDGSDLSPYEQYF.

The chain couples TRBV28 to TRBJ2-7, with D possibly TRBD1 on 5 matching bases. V was cut by 3 bases and J by 4 bases, with 7 bases left in between. Germline V gene lookup returns CDR1 MDHEN and CDR2 SYDVKM. The CDR3 length is 12 residues. CDR3 DNA sequence: TGTGCCAGCAGTTTCCGACAGTACGAGCAGTACTTC. The encoded protein is CASSFRQYEQYF.

The chain employs TRBV30 and TRBJ2-1; 7 nucleotides align to TRBD2. The CDR3 has 14 residues. V trimming: 1 base; J trimming: 2 bases; junction bases outside the gene matches: 2. CDR1 GTSNPN and CDR2 SVGIG come from the germline V gene (reference sequence). The CDR3 bases are TGTGCCTGGAGTGATGGGGGGGCCTACAATGAGCAGTTCTTC. Encoded protein: CAWSDGGAYNEQFF.

The chain joins TRBV2 to TRBJ2-1; 7 nucleotides agree with TRBD1. This CDR3 region has 13 residues. The germline V gene has CDR1 SNHLY and CDR2 FYNNEI. The V segment lost 9 bases and the J segment 4 bases; nucleotides outside the gene matches: 6. CDR3 in DNA: TGTGCCAGGGGGACAGCCTCGTACAATGAGCAGTTCTTC. Translating it yields CARGTASYNEQFF.

This chain uses TRBV7-9 with TRBJ1-3, with 7 bases aligning to TRBD1. With 2 bases clipped from V and 0 bases from J, the junction kept 4 bases outside the gene matches. The CDR3 is 16 residues long. Germline V CDR1 and CDR2: SEHNR, FQNEAQ (reference sequence). This chain's CDR3 is CASSLNRGSSGNTIYF. For the CDR3, the DNA is TGTGCCAGCAGCTTAAACAGGGGCAGCTCTGGAAACACCATATATTTT.

The chain uses TRBV2 and TRBJ1-5, with a tentative D call TRBD1 (5 bases). The CDR3 sequence is 14 residues long. Germline CDR1 SNHLY, CDR2 FYNNEI. Trimming took 2 bases from V and 4 from J, leaving 9 bases between them. The CDR3 spells CASSEQGSNQPQHF. DNA for the CDR3: TGTGCCAGCAGTGAACAGGGATCAAATCAGCCCCAGCATTTT.

V is TRBV5-4 and J is TRBJ2-7; no firm D call. V lost 4 bases to trimming and J lost 1 base, with 6 bases between them. This CDR3 comprises 12 residues. The germline V gene has CDR1 SGHNT and CDR2 YYREEE (reference sequence). CDR3 bases: TGTGCCAGCAGCCAGACTTCCTACGAGCAGTACTTC. This codes for CASSQTSYEQYF. Filled out from reference TRBV5-4 and TRBJ2-7, the complete variable domain reads ETGVTQSPTHLIKTRGQQVTLRCSSQSGHNTVSWYQQALGQGPQFIFQYYREEENGRGNFPPRFSGLQFPNYSSELNVNALELDDSALYLCASSQTSYEQYFGPGTRLTVT.